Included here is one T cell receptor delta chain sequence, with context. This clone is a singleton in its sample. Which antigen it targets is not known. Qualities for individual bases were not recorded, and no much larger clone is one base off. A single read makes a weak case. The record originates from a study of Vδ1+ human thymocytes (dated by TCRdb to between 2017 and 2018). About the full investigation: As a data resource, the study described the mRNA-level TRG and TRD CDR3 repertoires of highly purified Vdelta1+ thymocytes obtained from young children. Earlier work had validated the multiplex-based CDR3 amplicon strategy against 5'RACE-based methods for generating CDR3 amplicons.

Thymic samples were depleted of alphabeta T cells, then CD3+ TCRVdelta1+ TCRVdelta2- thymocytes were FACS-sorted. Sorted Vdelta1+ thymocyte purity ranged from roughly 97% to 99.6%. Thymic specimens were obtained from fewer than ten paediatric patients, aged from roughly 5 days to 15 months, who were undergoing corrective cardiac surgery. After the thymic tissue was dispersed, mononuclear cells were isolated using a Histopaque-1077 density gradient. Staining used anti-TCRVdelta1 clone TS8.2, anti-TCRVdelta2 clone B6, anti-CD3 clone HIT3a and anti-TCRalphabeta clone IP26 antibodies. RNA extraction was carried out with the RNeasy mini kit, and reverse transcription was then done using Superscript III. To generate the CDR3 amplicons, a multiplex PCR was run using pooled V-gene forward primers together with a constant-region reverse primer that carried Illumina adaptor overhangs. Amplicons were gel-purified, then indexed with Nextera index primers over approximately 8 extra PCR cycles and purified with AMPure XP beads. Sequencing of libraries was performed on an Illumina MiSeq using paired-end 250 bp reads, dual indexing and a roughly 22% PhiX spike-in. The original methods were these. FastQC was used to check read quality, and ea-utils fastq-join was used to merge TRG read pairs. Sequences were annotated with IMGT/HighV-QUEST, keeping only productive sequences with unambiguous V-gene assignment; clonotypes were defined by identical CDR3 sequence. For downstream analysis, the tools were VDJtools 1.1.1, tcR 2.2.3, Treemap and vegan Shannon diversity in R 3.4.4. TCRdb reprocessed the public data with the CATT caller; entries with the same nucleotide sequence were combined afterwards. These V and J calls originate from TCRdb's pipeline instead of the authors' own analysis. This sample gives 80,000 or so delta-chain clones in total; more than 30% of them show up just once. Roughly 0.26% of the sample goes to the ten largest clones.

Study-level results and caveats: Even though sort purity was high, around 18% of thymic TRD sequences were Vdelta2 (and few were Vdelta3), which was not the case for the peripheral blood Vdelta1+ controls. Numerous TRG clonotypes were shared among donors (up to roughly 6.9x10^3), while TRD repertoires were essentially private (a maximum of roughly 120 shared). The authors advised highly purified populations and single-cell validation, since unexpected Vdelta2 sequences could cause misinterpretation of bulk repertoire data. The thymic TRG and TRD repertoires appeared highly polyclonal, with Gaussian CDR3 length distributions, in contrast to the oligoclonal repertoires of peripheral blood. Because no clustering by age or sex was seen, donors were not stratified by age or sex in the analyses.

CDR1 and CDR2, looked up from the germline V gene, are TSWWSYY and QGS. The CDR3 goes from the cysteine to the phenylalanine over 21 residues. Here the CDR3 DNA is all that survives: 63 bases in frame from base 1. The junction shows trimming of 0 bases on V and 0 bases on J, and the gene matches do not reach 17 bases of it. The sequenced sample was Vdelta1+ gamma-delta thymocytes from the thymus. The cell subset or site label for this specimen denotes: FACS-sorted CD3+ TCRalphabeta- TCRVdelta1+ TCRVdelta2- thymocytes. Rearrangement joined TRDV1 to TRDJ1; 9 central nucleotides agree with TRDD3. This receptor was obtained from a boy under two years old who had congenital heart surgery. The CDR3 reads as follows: CALGELGRHKLGDPYTDKLIF. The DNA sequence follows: TGTGCTCTTGGGGAACTGGGGCGCCACAAACTGGGGGACCCGTACACCGATAAACTCATCTTT.